This T cell receptor beta chain was documented in a study of CD8+CD57+ T cells in acquired aplastic anemia. Study overall: The sorted CD4+ and CD8+ cells yielded an average about 3.5 ug of DNA.

The V and J ends lost 8 bases and 4 bases respectively, with 14 bases between them. The CDR3 consists of 13 residues. The table lists this clonotype with many counts. TCR beta VDJ and CDR3 profiling used genomic DNA as template. TCRdb re-analysed the reads in MiXCR, keeping a single row per CDR3 protein. The data hold 250,000 to 300,000 distinct CDR3 sequences, with approximately 57% observed a single time. Sequenced: sorted CD4+, CD8+, or CD8+CD57+ T cells (not recorded which) from PBMCs. The clonotype comes from a human donor with severe aplastic anemia or a healthy control (not recorded which). The chain joins TRBV12-3 or TRBV12-4 to TRBJ1-2; D is unresolved. The chain's CDR3 is CASGSSTSYGYTF. The CDR3 DNA follows: TGTGCCAGCGGCTCGAGCACCTCCTATGGCTACACCTTC.